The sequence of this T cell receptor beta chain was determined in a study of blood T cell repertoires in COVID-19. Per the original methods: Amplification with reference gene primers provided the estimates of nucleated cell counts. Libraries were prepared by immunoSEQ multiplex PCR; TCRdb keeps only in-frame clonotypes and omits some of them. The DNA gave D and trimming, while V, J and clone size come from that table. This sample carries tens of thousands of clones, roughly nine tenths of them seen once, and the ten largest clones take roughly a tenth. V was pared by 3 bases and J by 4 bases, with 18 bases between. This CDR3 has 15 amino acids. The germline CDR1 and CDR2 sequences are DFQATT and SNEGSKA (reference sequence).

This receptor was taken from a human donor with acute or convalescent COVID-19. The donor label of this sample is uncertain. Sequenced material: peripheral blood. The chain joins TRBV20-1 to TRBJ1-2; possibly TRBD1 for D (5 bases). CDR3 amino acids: CSASHAGLLLYGYTF. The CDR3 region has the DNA TGCAGTGCTAGTCATGCAGGGTTATTGCTCTATGGCTACACCTTC.